This T cell receptor (beta chain) was profiled in a study of tumor-infiltrating lymphocytes in primary liver carcinoma. Study information: Spanning 30 to 69 years of age, the patients were men and women.

Total RNA amounting to around 530 ng was the source from which TCR beta cDNA was made with a constant-region primer. It was through three nested multiplex PCR rounds of slightly modified ARM-PCR that TCR beta libraries arose. Amplification in the first two PCR rounds was performed using TRBV1-TRBV30 forward primers and a C-beta reverse primer for roughly 9 cycles each. TCRdb re-called the multiplex PCR reads with MiXCR, one entry per CDR3 protein. The sample carries 330,000 or so distinct CDR3 sequences, less than 70% recorded once. This clonotype was observed many times. Its antigen remains unknown. V was clipped by 5 bases and J by 4 bases, with 9 bases between them. The CDR3 extends over 14 amino acids. The source of the blood RNA was unsorted whole blood, and germline DNA was extracted as well. Roughly 4 milliliters of peripheral blood were collected before surgery. General study findings and limits: Because the samples were bulk unsorted, the study did not compare CD4+ and CD8+ repertoires. The study found a significantly higher top-250-clone fraction in tumors than in blood (p = 0.039).

The chain joins TRBV12-3 or TRBV12-4 to TRBJ2-6; D unclear. Source material: peripheral blood. This TCR was recovered from a man aged 40-55 years with primary liver carcinoma and hepatitis B virus infection. CDR3 protein: CASSRAGGANVLTF. CDR3 in DNA: TGTGCCAGCAGTCGCGCTGGGGGGGCCAACGTCCTGACTTTC.